This entry features one T cell receptor (beta chain) sequence. Its antigen has not been determined. No base quality values were provided; no much bigger clone lies one nucleotide off. The sample is drawn from a study of T cells in Graves' hyperthyroidism and ophthalmopathy (dated by TCRdb to the late 2010s). Regarding the complete study: Peripheral blood samples were taken at the time of initial diagnosis, prior to any treatment. Following sampling, methimazole starting at 30 mg daily was given to hyperthyroidism patients, and high-dose intravenous methylprednisolone was given to ophthalmopathy patients. Whether ophthalmopathy could be predicted prospectively was tested in an independent validation cohort made up of under 20 hyperthyroidism patients plus 17 patients who later progressed to ophthalmopathy. TCR V-J signatures able to tell the groups apart were searched for in a discovery cohort of 95 or so patients, of whom around 43 had Graves' ophthalmopathy and 55 to 60 had stable Graves' hyperthyroidism. For training and testing, the roughly 93 patients in the discovery cohort were randomly divided in a 7:3 ratio. According to the paper, TCR Vbeta CDR3 sequencing was carried out on 135 peripheral blood samples, which came from 40 to 45 ophthalmopathy, 75 to 80 hyperthyroidism and approximately 17 progressor patients. In about 6 Graves' hyperthyroidism patients, the study also compared T-cell repertoires from thyroid tissue with T-cell repertoires from blood.

Findings and caveats that apply to the study as a whole: During validation, the model predicted progression to ophthalmopathy a median of approximately 7 months ahead of onset, with 70.59% sensitivity and 72.22% specificity. Ophthalmopathy was separated from stable hyperthyroidism by a 13 V-J signature model, with 87.88% sensitivity and about 81% specificity obtained in cross-validation and 80%/75% obtained in testing. Sample size was not statistically predetermined, and blinding of investigators to group allocation was not performed. Most expanded thyroid clonotypes (frequency above 0.001) were also detected in blood, a finding suggesting that blood repertoires may reflect thyroid immune responses.

CDR1 and CDR2, per the germline V gene (reference sequence), are DFQATT and SNEGSKA. V is pared back by 3 bases and J by 9 bases, with 15 bases lying between the germline termini. From cysteine to phenylalanine, the CDR3 is 14 amino acids long. Here the CDR3 DNA is all that survives: 42 bases in frame from base 1. The TCR beta CDR3 regions were amplified from the RNA transcripts. The TCR CDR3 was subjected to a first round of RT-PCR using the HTBI primer set and the Qiagen OneStep RT-PCR kit. Libraries were constructed in a second round of multiplex PCR, after which size selection and purification were carried out. Sequencing of the libraries was done on an Illumina HiSeq2000 using paired-end 100 bp reads. Per the authors' processing: SOAPnuke was used to process the raw data, with reads discarded if the reads contained adapters or uncalled bases, had a mean Phred below 15, or lacked an exact constant-primer or identifier match. High-quality paired reads were merged using COPE v1.2.5, and each unique nucleotide sequence was defined as a clonotype. Clonotypes were aligned to IMGT TRBV, TRBD and TRBJ reference segments using MiTCR v1.1. The analysis was restricted to V-J combinations with a frequency above 0.0001, which together covered roughly 99% of the repertoires. The TCS score was defined as the ratio of F50 (clonal expansion) to E x V (chaos), calculated using BLOSUM62-based TCRdist between CDR3 peptides within each V-J. Welch's t-statistics and random forest reduced around 510 V-J features to about 12, which were used in a naive Bayes classifier (R e1071). The similarity between thyroid and blood repertoires was quantified using the Morisita-Horn index. TCRdb applied fastp at Q25 and MiXCR to the public reads, then kept only in-frame beta chains. Entries that share a CDR3 protein sequence are merged under the most common genes and DNA. TCRdb, not the authors, supplied the V and J calls. This sample has around 760,000 distinct CDR3 sequences in its table, and approximately 36% of those were observed once. Around 29% of the sample lies in the top ten.

Stable Graves' hyperthyroidism was defined as no progression to ophthalmopathy during 18 months of follow-up. The hyperthyroidism patients were between 18 and 65 years old and newly diagnosed, with a disease duration of less than 2 months. The study excluded patients with uncontrolled infections, other autoimmune diseases, pregnancy or lactation. Diagnoses relied on clinical symptoms, serum thyroxine and TRAb, thyroid ultrasound and orbital computed tomography. PBMCs were separated from roughly 10 ml of fresh peripheral blood using Ficoll-Paque density gradient centrifugation. Trizol reagent was used to extract total RNA, and RNA quality was then checked on an Agilent 2100 Bioanalyzer.

In this chain, TRBV20-1 is recombined with TRBJ1-6, with the D gene call left open. The sequencing sample was made of blood. This TCR came from a woman aged 40 to 50 with Graves' hyperthyroidism. The CDR3 here reads CSASSGYLGSPLHF. In nucleotides, the sequence is TGCAGTGCTAGTAGCGGGTACTTGGGTTCACCCCTCCACTTT.